Following are 5 T cell receptor beta chains from one sample sequenced in a study of blood T cell repertoires in COVID-19. Data came from immunoSEQ multiplex PCR; TCRdb stores just in-frame clones and leaves some out. The sample includes about 400,000 clones, just under 90% of them seen just once. Input material: PBMCs or T cells enriched from blood (not recorded which). The receptor source for this set is a woman aged 25 to 39 who had recovered from COVID-19.

The chain recombines TRBV28 with TRBJ1-1; the D is unclear. CDR3 size: 12 residues. CDR1 is MDHEN, CDR2 SYDVKM, per germline. Trimming took 8 bases from V and 0 from J, leaving 7 bases between them. CDR3 residues: CASCQVNTEAFF. The CDR3 region has the DNA TGTGCCAGCTGTCAGGTGAACACTGAAGCTTTCTTT.

The chain carries TRBV4-3 and TRBJ2-7, with 9 bases matching TRBD2. The CDR3 sequence is 16 residues long. With V trimmed by 0 bases and J by 2 bases, 5 bases remained unmatched. Germline CDR1 is LGHNA and CDR2 is YSLEER. CDR3 nucleotide sequence: TGCGCCAGCAGCCAAGATCCTAGCGGGGCCCCCTACGAGCAGTACTTC. This codes for CASSQDPSGAPYEQYF.

V is TRBV7-9 and J is TRBJ1-3, with D maybe TRBD1 (6 bases). The CDR3 contains 15 residues. CDR1 and CDR2 from the germline V gene are SEHNR and FQNEAQ (reference sequence). The V end lost 4 bases, the J end lost 1 base, and 11 bases lay between the germline ends. The CDR3 reads CASSSTGWSGNTIYF. CDR3 nucleotides: TGTGCCAGCAGCTCAACAGGGTGGTCTGGAAACACCATATATTTT.

V usage is TRBV4-3 and J usage is TRBJ1-5; no firm D call. The CDR3 is made up of 16 amino acids. V was pared by 1 base and J by 3 bases, with 13 bases between. Per germline, CDR1 LGHNA and CDR2 YSLEER. The CDR3 loop is CASSQGAGQDNQPQHF. DNA of the CDR3: TGCGCCAGCAGCCAAGGCGCCGGTCAGGACAATCAGCCCCAGCATTTT.

The chain has TRBV19 and TRBJ1-6; 11 nucleotides align to TRBD1. CDR3 length: 16 amino acids. V lost 5 bases, J lost 4 bases, and 4 bases stayed unmatched. From germline, CDR1 is LNHDA and CDR2 SQIVND (reference sequence). The CDR3 reads CASSYRDRGYNSPLHF. In nucleotides, the CDR3 is TGTGCCAGTAGTTACCGGGACAGGGGGTATAATTCACCCCTCCACTTT.